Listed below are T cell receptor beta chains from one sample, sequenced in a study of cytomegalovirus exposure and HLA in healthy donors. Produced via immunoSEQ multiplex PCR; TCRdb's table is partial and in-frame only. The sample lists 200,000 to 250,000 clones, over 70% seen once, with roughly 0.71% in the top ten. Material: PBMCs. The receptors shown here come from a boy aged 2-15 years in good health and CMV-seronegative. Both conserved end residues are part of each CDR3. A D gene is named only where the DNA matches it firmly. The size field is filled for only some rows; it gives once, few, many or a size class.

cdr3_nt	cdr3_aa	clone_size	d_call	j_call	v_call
TGTGCCAGCAGCTCGGACTACACCGGGGAGCTGTTTTTT	CASSSDYTGELFF	.	.	TRBJ2-2	TRBV7-9
TGTGCCAGCAGCTTCGTACTAGCGGAAGAGACCCAGTACTTC	CASSFVLAEETQYF	.	TRBD2	TRBJ2-5	TRBV7-9
TGTGCCTGGAGGGCGGGGAATTCACCCCTCCACTTT	CAWRAGNSPLHF	.	.	TRBJ1-6	TRBV30
TGTGCCAGCAGTTCGCAGGGGGACGAGCAGTACTTC	CASSSQGDEQYF	.	TRBD1	TRBJ2-7	TRBV28
TGTGCCAGCAGTTACCTTTCGCGGAGGGCCTACGAGCAGTACTTC	CASSYLSRRAYEQYF	many	.	TRBJ2-7	TRBV6-5
TGTGCCAGCCGACAGGCGAATTCACCCCTCCACTTT	CASRQANSPLHF	.	.	TRBJ1-6	TRBV6-1
TGCGCCAGCAGCTCCTCGGACAGGGTCGACGAGCAGTACTTC	CASSSSDRVDEQYF	.	TRBD1	TRBJ2-7	TRBV5-1
TGTGCCAGCAGCCTCGCAGGGGTCCAGTACTTC	CASSLAGVQYF	.	.	TRBJ2-5	TRBV6-5
TGCGCCAGCAGTCAATATCGTGACTACTCCTACGAGCAGTACTTC	CASSQYRDYSYEQYF	.	.	TRBJ2-7	TRBV23-1
TGCGCCAGCAGCCAGGGGGACAGGGACCAAGAGACCCAGTACTTC	CASSQGDRDQETQYF	.	TRBD1	TRBJ2-5	TRBV4-1
TGTGCCAGCAGCTCAGGGGCATCCCCCTATGGCTACACCTTC	CASSSGASPYGYTF	.	.	TRBJ1-2	TRBV7-2
TGTGCCAGCAGTCCGGACTTCGCCTACGAGCAGTACTTC	CASSPDFAYEQYF	.	.	TRBJ2-7	TRBV6-5
TGTGCCAGTACCCCGGCTACGGGGGGTACGCAGTATTTT	CASTPATGGTQYF	.	TRBD2	TRBJ2-3	TRBV19
TGTGCCAGCAGTCCGAGCTGGGGACAGGGCCGATTCTCCTACGAGCAGTACTTC	CASSPSWGQGRFSYEQYF	.	TRBD1	TRBJ2-7	TRBV27
TGTGCCAGCAGCCTAAGACAGTCCCGCACGCTAATGATCGAGCAGTTCTTC	CASSLRQSRTLMIEQFF	.	.	TRBJ2-1	TRBV7-9
TGTGCCAGCAGCTTGTCAGGGGGGAGGAACACTGAAGCTTTCTTT	CASSLSGGRNTEAFF	.	TRBD1	TRBJ1-1	TRBV5-5
TGCAGCGTTGAGAGGGACACTGAAGCTTTCTTT	CSVERDTEAFF	.	.	TRBJ1-1	TRBV29-1
TGTGCCAGCAGAGATGTGACAGGCGTGGAGCAGTACTTC	CASRDVTGVEQYF	.	.	TRBJ2-7	TRBV5-4
TGTGCCAGCTCCACTTCCGGGACAGGGAACTACGAGCAGTACTTC	CASSTSGTGNYEQYF	.	TRBD1	TRBJ2-7	TRBV7-2
TGTGCCAGCAGCGCGGGAGAGTTAGCCAAAAACATTCAGTACTTC	CASSAGELAKNIQYF	once	.	TRBJ2-4	TRBV9
TGCAGCGTAACAGGGTTAGGCGAAAAACTGTTTTTT	CSVTGLGEKLFF	.	.	TRBJ1-4	TRBV29-1
TGTGCCAGCAGCTTCAACCGGGACTACCTTAACACCGGGGAGCTGTTTTTT	CASSFNRDYLNTGELFF	once	TRBD2	TRBJ2-2	TRBV13
TGTGCCAGCAGTTTAGGGACAGGGGGCCGGGCTGAAGCTTTCTTT	CASSLGTGGRAEAFF	once	TRBD1	TRBJ1-1	TRBV27
TGCGCCAGCAGCCAGTCTCCGACTAGCGGGGGGGCTGCAGATACGCAGTATTTT	CASSQSPTSGGAADTQYF	.	TRBD2	TRBJ2-3	TRBV4-1
TGTGCCAGCAGTCTGGACAAGGGGGCGGCCGGGGAGCTGTTTTTT	CASSLDKGAAGELFF	.	TRBD1	TRBJ2-2	TRBV2
TGTGCCAGCAGCGTAGTACAGTCCCTCGGAGGTGAGCAGTTCTTC	CASSVVQSLGGEQFF	.	.	TRBJ2-1	TRBV9
TGTGCCAGCAGTGTAGGCGCGGGAGCCGAGCAGTACTTC	CASSVGAGAEQYF	.	TRBD2	TRBJ2-7	TRBV6-1
TGTGCCAGCAGTGAACTTCTGAACACTGAAGCTTTCTTT	CASSELLNTEAFF	.	.	TRBJ1-1	TRBV6-1
TGCGCCAGCAGTCTCCTAGCGGGGGATCTACTCAATGAGCAGTTCTTC	CASSLLAGDLLNEQFF	.	TRBD2	TRBJ2-1	TRBV5-1
TGTGCCAGCAGCTTTTCCAGGGAATACCAAGAGACCCAGTACTTC	CASSFSREYQETQYF	.	.	TRBJ2-5	TRBV11-3
TGCGCCAGCAGCCAAGACGGGGAGCAGTACTTC	CASSQDGEQYF	.	.	TRBJ2-7	TRBV4-1
TGCGCCAGCAGCTTAGAGGGTGAGCAGTTCTTC	CASSLEGEQFF	.	.	TRBJ2-1	TRBV5-1
TGTGCCTGGAGATCGAGACAGGACACTGAAGCTTTCTTT	CAWRSRQDTEAFF	.	.	TRBJ1-1	TRBV30
TGTGCCAGCAGCTTAGGCGGGCCGACCTATGGCTACACCTTC	CASSLGGPTYGYTF	.	.	TRBJ1-2	TRBV7-9
TGTGCCAGCAGTGACGAGGGGACAGGGGGCTGGAATGAGCAGTTCTTC	CASSDEGTGGWNEQFF	.	TRBD1	TRBJ2-1	TRBV6-4
TGCGTGTCGCAGGGACAAAGCTCCTACGAGCAGTACTTC	CVSQGQSSYEQYF	.	.	TRBJ2-7	TRBV5-1
TGTGCGTCTGATCAGGGCAATCAGCCCCAGCATTTT	CASDQGNQPQHF	.	.	TRBJ1-5	TRBV7-9
TGTGCCAGTGACAGATTCCCCGGGGAAAAACTGTTTTTT	CASDRFPGEKLFF	.	.	TRBJ1-4	TRBV2
TGCGCCAACAGTTCCGGACTAGATTACGAGCAGTACTTC	CANSSGLDYEQYF	.	TRBD2	TRBJ2-7	TRBV5-1
TGTGCCAGAATGTACAGGGGGCTTAGCACCGGGGAGCTGTTTTTT	CARMYRGLSTGELFF	.	TRBD1	TRBJ2-2	TRBV27
TGTGCCAGCAGAAGGGGGAGCACAGATACGCAGTATTTT	CASRRGSTDTQYF	.	.	TRBJ2-3	TRBV7-8
TGTGCCAGTAGTCCCTGGGCAGGGGATGGTGAAGCTTTCTTT	CASSPWAGDGEAFF	.	.	TRBJ1-1	TRBV19
TGTGCCAGCAGGGGACAGGGAGACTCTGGGGCCAACGTCCTGACTTTC	CASRGQGDSGANVLTF	many	TRBD1	TRBJ2-6	TRBV6-7
TGTGCCAGCAGCTTACGGGGGACTAGCGGTGAGCAGTACTTC	CASSLRGTSGEQYF	.	TRBD2	TRBJ2-7	TRBV5-4
TGTGCCATATTCTATACCGGACAACCCAACTCGTATGGCTACACCTTC	CAIFYTGQPNSYGYTF	once	.	TRBJ1-2	TRBV10-3
TGCAGCACCAGGACAGAATACAATGAGCAGTTCTTC	CSTRTEYNEQFF	once	.	TRBJ2-1	TRBV29-1
TGTGCCAGCTCACCTAGTCTTTCAACGGCTTTCTTT	CASSPSLSTAFF	.	.	TRBJ1-1	TRBV6-1
TGTGCCAGTAGGGACAGGAGAGCCTACGAGCAGTACTTC	CASRDRRAYEQYF	.	TRBD1	TRBJ2-7	TRBV19
TGTGCCTGGAGTGTTTTCCGGTACAATGAGCAGTTCTTC	CAWSVFRYNEQFF	.	.	TRBJ2-1	TRBV30